A single T cell receptor beta chain is shown here with its context. Its antigen is still unknown. This entry is derived from a study of radiotherapy plus CTLA-4 blockade in lung cancer. Across the study: Objective responses were seen in around 18% of patients, disease control in 31%. General study points: Peripheral blood showed expansion of tumor-derived TCR clones after radiotherapy and ipilimumab. It was early blood T cell clone dynamics, with interferon-beta, that reportedly best predicted response.

CTLA-4 blockade with ipilimumab, together with focal radiation, was given to patients with chemo-refractory metastatic non-small-cell lung cancer. Germline CDR1 reads GTSNPN; CDR2 reads SVGIG (reference sequence). The V end was cut by 5 bases, the J end by 1 base, with 11 bases between. The CDR3 has 13 amino acids. The repertoire was sequenced with immunoSEQ multiplex PCR; TCRdb's copy has only in-frame clones and lacks some. The data show 90,000 to 100,000 clones, about four fifths seen once. This sequence joins TRBV30 and TRBJ1-1; weak D call: TRBD1 (5 bases). The starting material was peripheral blood, obtained from a patient treated with radiotherapy plus ipilimumab. This clonotype was obtained from a human donor with non-small cell lung cancer that progressed on radiotherapy plus ipilimumab. The CDR3 DNA follows: TGTGCCTGGGCACTCCAGGGGAACACTGAAGCTTTCTTT. Amino acids: CAWALQGNTEAFF.